Below, 18 T cell receptor beta chains from the same sample are listed, as sequenced in a study of CXCR3-negative and CXCR3-positive naive CD8 T cells. Study-wide points: TRB CDR3s of CXCR3-positive naive cells were more hydrophobic than those of CXCR3-negative naive cells.

Their specific antigens are unknown. The authors made the TRB cDNA libraries by 5' RACE using UMI labels. With the 5' RACE reads reprocessed, TCRdb shows one record per CDR3 protein and no DNA. This sample's table reports 150,000 to 170,000 distinct CDR3 sequences. The sample taken for sequencing was naive CXCR3+ CD8+ T cells from blood. Specified subset: CD45RO-CCR7+CD27+CD95- naive CD8+ T cells expressing CXCR3 (TNR3+). The receptors shown here come from a human donor in good health. Some clones in this sample may be carry-over from other donors' samples.

V gene TRBV14 combines with J gene TRBJ2-7; the D call of TRBD2 rests on TCRdb alone, since no DNA is present to check it. Germline V gives CDR1 SGHDN, CDR2 FVKESK. CDR3 size: 15 residues. CDR3: CASSLRGAGEIKQYF.

The chain joins TRBV10-3 to TRBJ1-1; there is no DNA to check the TCRdb D call of TRBD1. The CDR3 consists of 15 residues. Germline assignment: CDR1 ENHRY and CDR2 SYGVKD. The CDR3 loop reads CAISESQGVNTEAFF.

The chain couples TRBV7-3 to TRBJ2-3; TCRdb's D gene call, TRBD1, goes unchecked for lack of DNA. The germline gives CDR1 SGHTA, CDR2 FQGTGA. CDR3 length: 16 amino acids. CDR3 residues: CASSSRGPSSTDTQYF.

This rearrangement joins TRBV7-3 to TRBJ1-1. This CDR3 spans 13 amino acids. CDR1 is SGHTA, CDR2 FQGTGA, per germline. The CDR3 here is CASSLNLGTEAFF.

This sequence joins TRBV29-1 and TRBJ2-2; the TCRdb D gene call, TRBD1, has no DNA to confirm it. CDR3 length: 15 residues. Germline V gives CDR1 SQVTM, CDR2 ANQGSEA. The CDR3 reads CSVVPGTVNTGELFF.

The chain recombines TRBV7-9 with TRBJ1-1; no DNA is available, so the TRBD1 call from TCRdb remains unchecked. Per germline, CDR1 SEHNR and CDR2 FQNEAQ (reference sequence). CDR3 length: 13 residues. CDR3 protein: CASRPPGATEAFF.

V and J are TRBV20-1 and TRBJ2-7. Germline V gives CDR1 DFQATT, CDR2 SNEGSKA (reference sequence). CDR3 length equals 14 residues. CDR3 protein: CSARDWQSSYEQYF.

This chain uses TRBV7-9 with TRBJ2-5; TCRdb gives TRBD1 as the D gene, but with no DNA this cannot be confirmed. This CDR3 is 13 amino acids long. The germline V gene has CDR1 SEHNR and CDR2 FQNEAQ (reference sequence). CDR3 amino acids: CASSLASTGAQYF. The complete variable domain, with remaining parts taken from reference TRBV7-9 and TRBJ2-5, reads DTGVSQNPRHKITKRGQNVTFRCDPISEHNRLYWYRQTLGQGPEFLTYFQNEAQLEKSRLLSDRFSAERPKGSFSTLEIQRTEQGDSAMYLCASSLASTGAQYFGPGTRLLVL.

The chain combines TRBV6-2 or TRBV6-3 with TRBJ2-3; TCRdb calls TRBD1, which cannot be checked without DNA. The CDR3 runs to 15 residues. From germline, CDR1 is MNHEY and CDR2 SVGEGT. CDR3 region: CASGSTRQITDTQYF.

The chain employs TRBV9 and TRBJ2-2; TCRdb proposes TRBD2, but this gene call is untestable without DNA. This CDR3 is 14 amino acids long. Germline V gene sequence: CDR1 SGDLS, CDR2 YYNGEE. CDR3 region: CASNKGAATGELFF.

The chain has TRBV28 and TRBJ2-3; absent DNA, TCRdb's TRBD2 call cannot be checked. The length of the CDR3 is 14 residues. The germline V gene has CDR1 MDHEN and CDR2 SYDVKM. The CDR3 reads CANPLAGVVDTQYF.

The genes are TRBV2 and TRBJ2-7; TCRdb proposes TRBD1, but this gene call is untestable without DNA. CDR1 is SNHLY and CDR2 is FYNNEI in the germline V gene. This CDR3 is 11 amino acids long. The CDR3: CASTPAYEQYF.

The V and J genes are TRBV7-2 and TRBJ1-1; the D gene TCRdb calls, TRBD1, cannot be checked with no DNA. Germline CDR1 and CDR2: SGHTA and FQGNSA. CDR3 length: 14 amino acids. This chain's CDR3 is CASSRQGLYTEAFF. Full variable domain (remainder filled in from reference TRBV7-2 and TRBJ1-1): GAGVSQSPSNKVTEKGKDVELRCDPISGHTALYWYRQSLGQGLEFLIYFQGNSAPDKSGLPSDRFSAERTGGSVSTLTIQRTQQEDSAVYLCASSRQGLYTEAFFGQGTRLTVV.

The rearrangement joins TRBV5-1 to TRBJ2-2; without DNA, the TCRdb call of TRBD1 cannot be checked. Germline assignment: CDR1 SGHRS and CDR2 YFSETQ. The CDR3 covers 16 residues. The CDR3 region is CASSSSLFPPLKELFF.

The chain recombines TRBV28 with TRBJ2-7. The CDR3 consists of 13 residues. The germline V gene encodes CDR1 MDHEN and CDR2 SYDVKM. The CDR3 reads CASRSKEAYEQYF.

The CDR3 loop is CASSFGTGTYEQYF. V gene TRBV5-5 combines with J gene TRBJ2-7; the D call from TCRdb, TRBD1, cannot be confirmed without DNA. The CDR3 extends over 14 amino acids. Germline V lookup: CDR1 SGHKS, CDR2 YYEKEE (reference sequence).

The J gene is TRBJ1-2, the V gene TRBV4-2; TCRdb picks TRBD1, but there is no DNA to check that call. The V gene's germline CDR1 is LGHNA and CDR2 YNFKEQ. There are 17 residues in the CDR3. CDR3 region: CASSQDRVWGPNYGYTF.

The chain employs TRBV20-1 and TRBJ1-1; the TRBD1 assignment by TCRdb is unverifiable without DNA. This CDR3 has 12 residues. Germline V CDR1 and CDR2: DFQATT, SNEGSKA (reference sequence). The CDR3 protein is CSALQGDTEAFF.